Given below is one TCR beta chain in context. This entry comes from a study of blood T cell repertoires in COVID-19. Study-level background: Acute and convalescent COVID-19 samples came from the United States, Italy and Spain. T cells, B-cell-depleted T cells, or PBMCs provided the cDNA or gDNA that served as material.

Germline assignment: CDR1 MNHEY and CDR2 SVGAGI. With V trimmed by 6 bases and J by 5 bases, 12 bases remained unmatched. This CDR3 region has 15 residues. Original methodology: From reference gene primer amplification, estimates of nucleated cell counts were derived. Clones were read by immunoSEQ multiplex PCR, and TCRdb kept only the in-frame ones, dropping some. The V and J calls and clone size are taken from that table; D and trimming were inferred from the DNA. The table lists tens of thousands of clones, 88% of them singletons, with roughly an eighth in the top ten. Input material: peripheral blood. The receptor's source is a human donor in a cohort sampled during active COVID-19. The rearrangement links TRBV6-5 to TRBJ1-1, with 7 bases aligning to TRBD1. The CDR3 region has the DNA TGTGCCAGCAGCCCCCGGGACAGCAGAACTACTGAAGCTTTCTTT. Amino acid sequence: CASSPRDSRTTEAFF.